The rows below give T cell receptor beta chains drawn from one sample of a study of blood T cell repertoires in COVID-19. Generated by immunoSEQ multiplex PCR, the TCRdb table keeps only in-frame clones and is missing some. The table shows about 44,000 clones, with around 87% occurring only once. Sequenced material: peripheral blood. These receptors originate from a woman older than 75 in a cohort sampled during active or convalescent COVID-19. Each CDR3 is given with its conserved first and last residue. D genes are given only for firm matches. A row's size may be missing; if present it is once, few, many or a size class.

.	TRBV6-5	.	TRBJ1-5	TGTGCCAGCAGTTACTCTTACGCCGGCGGGGTACAGCCCCAGCATTTT	CASSYSYAGGVQPQHF
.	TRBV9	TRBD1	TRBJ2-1	TGTGCCAGCAGCGCTAGGGACAGGGATAGAAATGAGCAGTTCTTC	CASSARDRDRNEQFF
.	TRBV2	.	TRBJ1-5	TGTGCCAGCAGTGTCTATGCCCGACAGATTAATCAGCCCCAGCATTTT	CASSVYARQINQPQHF
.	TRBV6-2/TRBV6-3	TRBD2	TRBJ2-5	TGTGCCAGCAGTTGGAGTACGGCGGGAGATGAGACCCAGTACTTC	CASSWSTAGDETQYF
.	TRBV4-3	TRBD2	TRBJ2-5	TGCGCCAGCAGTCGGCTAGCGGGAGGATCACAAGAGACCCAGTACTTC	CASSRLAGGSQETQYF
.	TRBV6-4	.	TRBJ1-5	TGTGCCAGCAGTCTGGACAGAGATCAGCCCCAGCATTTT	CASSLDRDQPQHF
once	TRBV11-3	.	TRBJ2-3	TGTGCCAGCAGCTTAGGAGAGCAGGGTACGCAGTATTTT	CASSLGEQGTQYF
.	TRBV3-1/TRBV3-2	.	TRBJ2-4	TGTGCCAGCAGCCTTACAGGGTCGAGAGCCAAAAACATTCAGTACTTC	CASSLTGSRAKNIQYF
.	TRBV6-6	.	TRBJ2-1	TGTGCCAGCAGTTACTCACGGGTGGGCAATGAGCAGTTCTTC	CASSYSRVGNEQFF
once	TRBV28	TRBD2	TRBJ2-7	TGTGCCAGCAGCCGTACTAGCGGGAGCGAGCAGTACTTC	CASSRTSGSEQYF
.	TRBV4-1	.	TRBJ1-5	TGCGCCAGCAGCCAAGTCGGGGGGGGACAGCCCCAGCATTTT	CASSQVGGGQPQHF
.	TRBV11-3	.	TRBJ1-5	TGTGCCAGCAGCTCCACTACTAGCAATCAGCCCCAGCATTTT	CASSSTTSNQPQHF
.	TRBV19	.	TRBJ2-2	TGTGCCACCAGGTCAGTGGCCAACACCGGGGAGCTGTTTTTT	CATRSVANTGELFF
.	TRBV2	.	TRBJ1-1	TGTGCCAGCAGTGAAAGTTTGAGCACTGAAGCTTTCTTT	CASSESLSTEAFF